The T cell receptor beta chain under discussion was sequenced for a study of blood T cell repertoires in COVID-19. For the study at large: PBMCs, B-cell-depleted T cells, or T cells were the source of the cDNA or gDNA that made up the material.

The authors' processing: Nucleated cell counts were estimated from reference gene primer amplification. Sequencing was performed with immunoSEQ multiplex PCR; in TCRdb, only in-frame clones are kept and a portion is missing. The V and J calls and the clone size are those of that table, but D and trimming were determined from the DNA. The table has 130,000 to 150,000 clones, 70% to 90% seen once. Trimming left V 7 bases short and J 6 bases short, with 13 bases between. Germline CDR1 reads SGHTA; CDR2 reads FQGNSA. The CDR3 runs 13 residues. This sequence joins TRBV7-2 and TRBJ1-5; no definite D call. This clonotype was obtained from an older woman with COVID-19, enrolled during active disease. Material for sequencing was peripheral blood. The CDR3 DNA reads as TGTGCCAGCACCCTAGAGGTGGGTCAGCCCCAGCATTTT. It codes for CASTLEVGQPQHF.